The 19 T cell receptor beta chains reported below all come from one sample, sequenced in a study of molecular identifiers for immune sequencing clone quantification. TCRdb re-called the PCR reads through MiXCR, storing one row per CDR3 protein. There are about 320,000 distinct CDR3 sequences in the sample; 24% occur only once, and 0.65% to 0.75% lies in the top ten. Sequences were obtained from naive CD8+ T cells from blood, with Jurkat cell RNA spiked in. Subset noted: FACS-sorted CD8+CD4-CCR7+CD45RA+ naive T cells. The receptors derive from a human donor in good health. Some libraries in this study had Jurkat cell RNA spiked in.

This clonotype was seen repeatedly, ten times or more. The chain is built from TRBV12-3 or TRBV12-4 and TRBJ2-7, with D perhaps matching TRBD1 (5 bases). The CDR3 runs 11 residues. V lost 7 bases and J lost 5, with 9 bases in between. This chain's CDR3 is CASTQGHEQYF. DNA for the CDR3: TGTGCCAGCACCCAGGGCCACGAGCAGTACTTC.

There are a few counts of this clonotype. The CDR3 bases are TGTGCCAGCAGCTGGGCGGGGGAGCCATACGAGCAGTACTTC. Amino acid sequence: CASSWAGEPYEQYF. The chain has TRBV27 and TRBJ2-7, with TRBD2 matching over 7 bases. This CDR3 has 14 amino acids. Looked up from germline, CDR1 is MNHEY and CDR2 is SMNVEV (reference sequence). The V and J ends lost 6 bases and 4 bases, in that order; junction bases with no gene match: 9.

This clonotype appeared a few times. The chain couples TRBV19 to TRBJ1-1; 10 positions match TRBD1. The germline V gene encodes CDR1 LNHDA and CDR2 SQIVND (reference sequence). The V and J ends lost 1 base and 4 bases, in that order; junction bases with no gene match: 3. There are 15 residues in the CDR3. Here the CDR3 reads CASSIAGQGTTEAFF. In DNA, the CDR3 is TGTGCCAGTAGTATAGCGGGACAGGGGACCACTGAAGCTTTCTTT.

As for this clonotype: This may be a read error, as it is one base from a much larger clone. A read error is likely, as this CDR3 ends without the conserved phenylalanine or tryptophan. The J gene is TRBJ2-7, the V gene TRBV6-5; no reliable D call. Trimming took 0 bases from V and 5 from J, leaving 8 bases between them. The CDR3 runs 13 residues. Germline CDR1 and CDR2: MNHEY and SVGAGI. The CDR3, as DNA: TGTGCCAGCAGTTACTCGCTAGTAAACGAGCAGTACATC. Residues: CASSYSLVNEQYI.

This clonotype was observed many times. V is TRBV28 and J is TRBJ2-7; TRBD1 aligns across 9 bases. This CDR3 has 14 amino acids. Germline values: CDR1 MDHEN, CDR2 SYDVKM. The trim removed 4 bases at V and 0 bases at J, leaving 1 base unmatched. The CDR3 bases are TGTGCCAGCAGTTACAGGGGGCCCTCCTACGAGCAGTACTTC. This sequence encodes CASSYRGPSYEQYF.

This clonotype was seen many times. V is TRBV7-9 and J is TRBJ2-3; D uncertain. The germline gives CDR1 SEHNR, CDR2 FQNEAQ (reference sequence). The CDR3 has 12 residues. The V and J ends lost 3 bases and 2 bases respectively, with 3 bases between them. The CDR3 DNA is TGTGCCAGCAGCTTTTTCACAGATACGCAGTATTTT. Translated: CASSFFTDTQYF.

As concerns this clonotype: A much larger clonotype is one base distant, so this may be a read error. The chain uses TRBV4-3 and TRBJ2-5; D ambiguous. This CDR3 contains 14 residues. Looked up from germline, CDR1 is LGHNA and CDR2 is YSLEER. This CDR3 reads CAGSSTANQETQYF. The DNA of the CDR3 is TGCGCCGGCAGCAGTACAGCGAACCAAGAGACCCAGTACTTC.

CDR3: CASSLNLAGGPGEQYF. The CDR3 DNA is TGCGCCAGCAGCCTGAACCTAGCGGGAGGGCCGGGCGAGCAGTACTTC. The chain joins TRBV5-1 to TRBJ2-7; 12 nucleotides align to TRBD2. V shed 4 bases, J shed 6 bases, and the junction held 11 bases outside the gene matches. Looked up from germline, CDR1 is SGHRS and CDR2 is YFSETQ. CDR3 length equals 16 residues.

V is TRBV4-3 and J is TRBJ1-4, with D maybe TRBD1 (5 bases). Per the germline V gene, CDR1 is LGHNA and CDR2 is YSLEER. Trimming cost V 5 bases and J 8 bases, with 15 bases left between them. CDR3 length equals 14 residues. CDR3 in amino acids: CASSLGGAGEKLFF. In nucleotides, the CDR3 is TGCGCCAGCAGCTTAGGCGGGGCGGGGGAAAAACTGTTTTTT.

V usage is TRBV2 and J usage is TRBJ2-2; D is undetermined. CDR1 is SNHLY and CDR2 is FYNNEI in the germline V gene. Trimming stripped 6 bases from V and 3 bases from J, with 8 bases between. This CDR3 is built from 13 residues. CDR3 sequence (DNA): TGTGCCAGCAGGGGGTATGACACCGGGGAGCTGTTTTTT. Translation: CASRGYDTGELFF. Full variable domain (remainder filled in from reference TRBV2 and TRBJ2-2): EPEVTQTPSHQVTQMGQEVILRCVPISNHLYFYWYRQILGQKVEFLVSFYNNEISEKSEIFDDQFSVERPDGSNFTLKIRSTKLEDSAMYFCASRGYDTGELFFGEGSRLTVL.

To note about this clonotype: This may come from a read error, since a much larger clone is one base off. Written as DNA, the CDR3 is TGCGCCAGCCCAGCACAGGACCTGGCCAAAACCATTCAGTACTTC. The encoded protein is CASPAQDLAKTIQYF. The chain is built from TRBV23-1 and TRBJ2-4, with a weak D call TRBD1 (5 bases). TRBV23-1 belongs to the ORF category, with a function that is uncertain. This CDR3 contains 15 residues.

This chain uses TRBV7-9 with TRBJ1-1; tentatively, D is TRBD1 (5 bases). V was pared by 6 bases and J by 1 base, with 12 bases between. From germline, CDR1 is SEHNR and CDR2 FQNEAQ (reference sequence). CDR3 length: 14 residues. In DNA form, the CDR3 reads TGTGCCAGCAGTTCGGGACTCAAGAACACTGAAGCTTTCTTT. This encodes CASSSGLKNTEAFF.

This clonotype showed up many times. This chain joins TRBV28 and TRBJ2-7; the match to TRBD2 covers 8 bases. The CDR3 totals 13 residues. V dropped 6 bases and J dropped 1; count of bases not matched to a gene: 2. Germline assignment: CDR1 MDHEN and CDR2 SYDVKM. For the CDR3, the DNA is TGTGCCAGCAGACTAGCGGAATCCTACGAGCAGTACTTC. It translates to CASRLAESYEQYF.

Only a few counts were recorded for this clonotype. One end of the junction is discordant with germline, which a read error may explain. The chain joins TRBV6-2 or TRBV6-3 to TRBJ1-4; TRBD1 matches at 7 bases. The CDR3 is made up of 14 amino acids. Germline-derived CDR1 and CDR2 are MNHEY and SVGEGT. CDR3 protein: CAGSGQDEGEKLFF. The CDR3 DNA follows: TGTGCCGGCAGTGGACAGGATGAAGGAGAAAAACTGTTTTTT.

A few counts support this clonotype. The chain recombines TRBV25-1 with TRBJ2-7, with D uncertain. CDR1 and CDR2 (germline): MGHDK, SYGVNS. The V and J ends lost 1 base and 7 bases respectively, with 14 bases between them. The CDR3 spans 14 residues. CDR3 region: CASSEWATPREQYF. In DNA form, the CDR3 reads TGTGCCAGCAGTGAATGGGCCACTCCTCGGGAGCAGTACTTC.

This clonotype was counted at least ten times. The J gene is TRBJ1-1, the V gene TRBV7-9; D call uncertain. This CDR3 contains 12 residues. CDR1 and CDR2 from the germline V gene are SEHNR and FQNEAQ (reference sequence). V was clipped by 6 bases and J by 6 bases, with 11 bases between them. The CDR3: CASRLQVAEAFF. The CDR3 DNA reads as TGTGCCAGCAGGCTCCAAGTCGCTGAAGCTTTCTTT.

There are a few counts of this clonotype. This may be a read error: a much more frequent sequence differs by one nucleotide. V usage is TRBV28 and J usage is TRBJ2-5; TRBD1 is a possible D gene (5 bases). The CDR3 sequence is 16 residues long. Trimming pared 5 bases from V and 4 bases from J, leaving 20 bases between. The germline gives CDR1 MDHEN, CDR2 SYDVKM. In DNA form, the CDR3 reads TGTGCCAGCAGTCTTATGGCCCTCCAGGGCGGAGAGACCCAGTACTTC. Amino acids: CASSLMALQGGETQYF.

This clonotype was seen a few times. This chain links TRBV27 with TRBJ2-7, with D possibly TRBD2 on 5 matching bases. CDR3 length equals 12 residues. Trimming took off 2 bases at V and 5 bases at J, with 7 bases between the two ends. Germline V gene sequence: CDR1 MNHEY, CDR2 SMNVEV (reference sequence). CDR3 protein: CASSLGADEQYF. The CDR3 nucleotides read TGTGCCAGCAGTTTAGGAGCGGACGAGCAGTACTTC.

On this clonotype itself: This may be a read error: a much more frequent sequence differs by one nucleotide. The genes are TRBV5-3 and TRBJ2-2; 8 bases map to TRBD1. TRBV5-3 is recorded as an ORF, its role being uncertain. CDR3 length equals 17 residues. The CDR3 coding sequence is TGTGCCAGCAGCTTGGAGCCAGGGGGCCAGCCCCCATTGGGGCTGTTTTTT. Translation gives CASSLEPGGQPPLGLFF.